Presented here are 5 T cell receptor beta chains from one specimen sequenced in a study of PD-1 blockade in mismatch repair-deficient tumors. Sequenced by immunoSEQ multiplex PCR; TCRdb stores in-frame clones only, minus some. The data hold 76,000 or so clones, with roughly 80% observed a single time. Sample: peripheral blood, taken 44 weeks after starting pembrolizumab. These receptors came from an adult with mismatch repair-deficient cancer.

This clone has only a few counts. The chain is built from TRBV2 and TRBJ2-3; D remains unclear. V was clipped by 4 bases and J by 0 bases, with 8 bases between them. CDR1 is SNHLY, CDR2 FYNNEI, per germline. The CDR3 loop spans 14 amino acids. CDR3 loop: CASSGPVSTDTQYF. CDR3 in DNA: TGTGCCAGCAGTGGACCGGTTAGCACAGATACGCAGTATTTT.

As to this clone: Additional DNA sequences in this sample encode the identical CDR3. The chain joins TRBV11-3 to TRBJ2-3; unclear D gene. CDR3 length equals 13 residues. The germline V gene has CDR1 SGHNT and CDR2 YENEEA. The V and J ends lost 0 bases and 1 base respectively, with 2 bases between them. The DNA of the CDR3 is TGTGCCAGCAGCTTAGACGGCACAGATACGCAGTATTTT. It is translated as CASSLDGTDTQYF.

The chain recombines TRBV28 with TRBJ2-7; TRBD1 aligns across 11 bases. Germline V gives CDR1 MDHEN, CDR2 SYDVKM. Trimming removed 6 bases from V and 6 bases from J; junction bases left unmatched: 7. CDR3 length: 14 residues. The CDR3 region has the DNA TGTGCCAGCAGCACCGGGACAGGGGGGCGCGAGCAGTACTTC. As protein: CASSTGTGGREQYF. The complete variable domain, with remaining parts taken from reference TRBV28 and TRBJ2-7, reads DVKVTQSSRYLVKRTGEKVFLECVQDMDHENMFWYRQDPGLGLRLIYFSYDVKMKEKGDIPEGYSVSREKKERFSLILESASTNQTSMYLCASSTGTGGREQYFGPGTRLTVT.

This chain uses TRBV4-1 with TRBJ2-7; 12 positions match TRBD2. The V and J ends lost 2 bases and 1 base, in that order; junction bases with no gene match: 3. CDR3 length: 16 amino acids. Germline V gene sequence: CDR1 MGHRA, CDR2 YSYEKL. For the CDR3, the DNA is TGCGCCAGCAGCCAAACAGGACTAGCGGGGTCCTACGAGCAGTACTTC. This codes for CASSQTGLAGSYEQYF.

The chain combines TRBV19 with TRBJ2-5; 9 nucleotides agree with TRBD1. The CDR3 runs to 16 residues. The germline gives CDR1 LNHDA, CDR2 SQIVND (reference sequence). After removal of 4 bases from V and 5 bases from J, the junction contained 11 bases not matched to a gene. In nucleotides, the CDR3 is TGTGCCAGTAGTAAGTCCGGGACAGGGTCCAGGGAGACCCAGTACTTC. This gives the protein CASSKSGTGSRETQYF.